Following are 22 T cell receptor beta chains from one sample sequenced in a study of T cell repertoires in cytomegalovirus infection. TCRdb reprocessed the reads with MiXCR, giving one entry per CDR3 protein. The table shows approximately 350,000 distinct CDR3 sequences, with roughly 34% occurring only once. For these TCRs, the target antigens are not known. Sequencing was performed on cultured PBMCs, taken from culture after CMV antigen stimulation. The source of these receptors is a human donor in good health (CMV status not recorded). Some clones in this sample may be carry-over from other donors' samples.

In its sample, this clonotype was seen a few times. The rearrangement joins TRBV19 to TRBJ2-1; D perhaps matches TRBD2 (5 bases). Trimming removed 3 bases from V and 8 bases from J, with 11 bases in between. Germline loops: CDR1 LNHDA, CDR2 SQIVND (reference sequence). The CDR3 runs to 13 residues. CDR3 residues: CASSMIPGYEQFF. The CDR3 coding sequence is TGTGCCAGTAGTATGATCCCGGGGTATGAGCAGTTCTTC.

The chain has TRBV6-1 and TRBJ1-5; no reliable D call. The CDR3 runs to 15 residues. Germline CDR1 is MNHNS and CDR2 is SASEGT. The V gene lost 5 bases and the J gene lost 3 bases, with 14 bases spanning the gap. CDR3 region: CASSPYNTDNQPQHF. In DNA, the CDR3 is TGTGCCAGCAGTCCATATAACACGGACAATCAGCCCCAGCATTTT.

A note on this clonotype: Relative to the germline gene, one junction end is altered; a read error may explain this. The CDR3 loop is CGSSLAYNEQFF. The CDR3 nucleotides are TGTGGCAGCAGCTTGGCCTACAATGAGCAGTTCTTC. The gene calls are TRBV7-9 and TRBJ2-1, with D unclear. Looked up from germline, CDR1 is SEHNR and CDR2 is FQNEAQ (reference sequence). This CDR3 has 12 amino acids. The full variable domain, with the rest looked up from reference TRBV7-9 and TRBJ2-1, is DTGVSQNPRHKITKRGQNVTFRCDPISEHNRLYWYRQTLGQGPEFLTYFQNEAQLEKSRLLSDRFSAERPKGSFSTLEIQRTEQGDSAMYLCGSSLAYNEQFFGPGTRLTVL.

This chain joins TRBV12-3 or TRBV12-4 and TRBJ2-1, with 11 nucleotides matching TRBD2. Trimming removed 7 bases from V and 10 bases from J; junction bases left unmatched: 9. The CDR3 length is 14 residues. CDR3 DNA: TGTGCCAGCAAAGAACTAGCGGGAGAAGAAGAGCAGTTCTTC. Protein sequence: CASKELAGEEEQFF.

This clonotype was counted ten times or more. The rearrangement uses TRBV5-5 and TRBJ2-3; TRBD2 aligns across 8 bases. V lost 1 base, J lost 2 bases, and 12 bases stayed unmatched. Germline CDR1 SGHKS, CDR2 YYEKEE (reference sequence). The CDR3 is 18 residues long. The CDR3 spells CASSLMVTLAGLTDTQYF. For the CDR3, the DNA is TGTGCCAGCAGCTTGATGGTAACTCTAGCGGGTCTCACAGATACGCAGTATTTT.

This clonotype has at least ten counts. The gene calls are TRBV7-2 and TRBJ1-2; 9 bases agree with TRBD1. This CDR3 is built from 13 residues. Germline CDR1 SGHTA, CDR2 FQGNSA. The J segment lost 5 bases and the V segment lost 5 bases, leaving 3 bases of the junction unmatched. CDR3 amino acids: CASSAGQGYGYTF. CDR3 nucleotides: TGTGCCAGCAGCGCCGGACAGGGGTATGGCTACACCTTC.

This clonotype was seen at least ten times. The CDR3, as DNA: TGTGCCAGCAGCTTAACGGCGACAGCTTTCTCTGGAAACACCATATATTTT. It is translated as CASSLTATAFSGNTIYF. The V and J genes are TRBV7-3 and TRBJ1-3, with D possibly matching TRBD1 (5 bases). V was cut by 0 bases and J by 0 bases, with 12 bases left in between. The V gene's germline CDR1 is SGHTA and CDR2 FQGTGA. This CDR3 comprises 17 residues.

V is TRBV4-1 and J is TRBJ1-6, with TRBD1 matching 12 bases. CDR3 length equals 16 residues. V was clipped by 1 base and J by 10 bases; unmatched bases: 5. Germline loops: CDR1 MGHRA, CDR2 YSYEKL. In nucleotides, the CDR3 is TGCGCCAGCAGCCAAGGGGGACAGGGGGCCGGATCACCCCTCCACTTT. It translates to CASSQGGQGAGSPLHF.

This chain links TRBV7-6 with TRBJ2-7, with D possibly being TRBD2 (5 bases). Germline V gives CDR1 SGHVS, CDR2 FNYEAQ. The V end lost 1 base, the J end lost 5 bases, and 9 bases lay between the germline ends. The CDR3 extends over 13 amino acids. The CDR3 region is CASSLVGGHEQYF. CDR3 nucleotides: TGTGCCAGCAGCTTAGTCGGAGGTCACGAGCAGTACTTC.

The J gene is TRBJ2-2, the V gene TRBV2, with 11 bases matching TRBD2. After removal of 5 bases from V and 5 bases from J, the junction contained 7 bases not matched to a gene. This CDR3 contains 16 residues. Germline values: CDR1 SNHLY, CDR2 FYNNEI. CDR3 region: CASSLAGGLGTGELFF. CDR3 sequence (DNA): TGTGCCAGCAGTTTAGCGGGAGGGCTCGGTACCGGGGAGCTGTTTTTT.

The chain employs TRBV6-2 or TRBV6-3 and TRBJ1-4; D possibly corresponds to TRBD1 (5 bases). Between the trimmed V and J ends, which lost 4 bases and 8 bases, there was a span of 17 bases. The CDR3 runs 15 residues. CDR1 is MNHEY and CDR2 is SVGEGT in the germline V gene. CDR3 DNA sequence: TGTGCCAGCAGTTCCGTCAGGGAGGCGGGCGAAAAACTGTTTTTT. Its translation: CASSSVREAGEKLFF.

This rearrangement joins TRBV9 to TRBJ2-1, with TRBD2 matching 7 bases. In germline, CDR1 is SGDLS, CDR2 YYNGEE. The CDR3 runs 14 residues. With 4 bases clipped from V and 9 bases from J, the junction kept 10 bases outside the gene matches. CDR3 nucleotide sequence: TGTGCCAGCAGCATATCCGGGACTATTTCTGAGCAGTTCTTC. Translation gives CASSISGTISEQFF.

The chain links TRBV19 to TRBJ2-3; 9 bases align to TRBD1. The CDR3 consists of 16 residues. Trimming removed 6 bases from V and 2 bases from J; junction bases left unmatched: 9. The germline V gene encodes CDR1 LNHDA and CDR2 SQIVND (reference sequence). The DNA for the CDR3 is TGTGCCAGTAGCCAACAGGGGGCTCAGGCCACAGATACGCAGTATTTT. It encodes CASSQQGAQATDTQYF.

This clonotype was found many times. This chain links TRBV14 with TRBJ2-1; 7 bases map to TRBD1. V was pared by 0 bases and J by 6 bases, with 5 bases of the junction left unmatched. The CDR3 is 15 residues long. CDR1 SGHDN and CDR2 FVKESK come from the germline V gene. CDR3 region: CASSQDSAGGNEQFF. CDR3 bases: TGTGCCAGCAGCCAAGATTCAGCAGGGGGCAATGAGCAGTTCTTC.

The gene calls are TRBV15 and TRBJ1-4; no clear D gene. Germline CDR1 and CDR2: LNHNV and YYDKDF (reference sequence). Trimming shortened V by 4 bases and J by 4 bases, and 7 bases separated the two germline ends. This CDR3 is built from 13 residues. In DNA, the CDR3 is TGTGCCACCAGCACCGACCTTAATGAAAAACTGTTTTTT. Translation: CATSTDLNEKLFF. The full variable domain, completed using reference TRBV15 and TRBJ1-4, is DAMVIQNPRYQVTQFGKPVTLSCSQTLNHNVMYWYQQKSSQAPKLLFHYYDKDFNNEADTPDNFQSRRPNTSFCFLDIRSPGLGDTAMYLCATSTDLNEKLFFGSGTQLSVL.

V usage is TRBV5-4 and J usage is TRBJ2-1; TRBD2 aligns across 10 bases. Germline-derived CDR1 and CDR2 are SGHNT and YYREEE (reference sequence). V dropped 3 bases and J dropped 9; count of bases not matched to a gene: 3. This CDR3 comprises 13 residues. This chain's CDR3 is CASSSGTSVEQFF. CDR3 in DNA: TGTGCCAGCAGCTCCGGGACTAGCGTTGAGCAGTTCTTC.

This clonotype was seen only a few times. The chain recombines TRBV7-6 with TRBJ1-5; D not resolved. Germline-derived CDR1 and CDR2 are SGHVS and FNYEAQ. V was cut by 1 base and J by 0 bases, with 10 bases left in between. The CDR3 covers 16 residues. For the CDR3, the DNA is TGTGCCAGCAGCTTAGAGGCCGGGAATAGCAATCAGCCCCAGCATTTT. Translation: CASSLEAGNSNQPQHF.

The sample holds many counts of this clonotype. J is TRBJ2-3 and V is TRBV7-2, with 13 positions matching TRBD2. The CDR3 sequence is 17 residues long. Germline assignment: CDR1 SGHTA and CDR2 FQGNSA. The J segment lost 2 bases and the V segment lost 5 bases, leaving 7 bases of the junction unmatched. The CDR3 bases are TGTGCCAGCAGCGAGGGACTAGCGGGACTTCCCACAGATACGCAGTATTTT. Residues: CASSEGLAGLPTDTQYF.

This clonotype has more than one count but fewer than ten. This chain joins TRBV12-3 or TRBV12-4 and TRBJ2-1; 7 bases are a match to TRBD1. V lost 4 bases to trimming and J lost 13 bases; unmatched junction nucleotides: 19. The CDR3 has 16 amino acids. CDR3 amino acids: CASSSSQRQGWPEQFF. For the CDR3, the DNA is TGTGCCAGCAGTTCATCTCAACGACAGGGTTGGCCTGAACAGTTCTTC.

The table lists this clonotype with a few counts. The genes are TRBV7-6 and TRBJ1-1; 12 nucleotides align to TRBD1. V was pared by 5 bases and J by 0 bases, with 7 bases of the junction left unmatched. The CDR3 has 17 amino acids. Germline CDR1 reads SGHVS; CDR2 reads FNYEAQ. In DNA, the CDR3 is TGTGCCAGCAGCACCCGGGACAGGGGGCTTGTGAACACTGAAGCTTTCTTT. Amino acid sequence: CASSTRDRGLVNTEAFF.

V is TRBV6-5 and J is TRBJ1-3, with a tentative D call TRBD1 (5 bases). The V gene's germline CDR1 is MNHEY and CDR2 SVGAGI. The CDR3 loop spans 18 amino acids. V was clipped by 0 bases and J by 0 bases, with 15 bases between them. CDR3 nucleotide sequence: TGTGCCAGCAGTTACTCGATTTTGGGGCATAGCTCTGGAAACACCATATATTTT. As protein: CASSYSILGHSSGNTIYF.

V is TRBV10-3 and J is TRBJ2-7, with D unclear. The CDR3 loop spans 14 amino acids. Germline CDR1 is ENHRY and CDR2 is SYGVKD. The V gene lost 1 base and the J gene lost 0 bases, with 7 bases spanning the gap. The CDR3 DNA follows: TGTGCCATCAGTGAGTACTCGAGCTCCTACGAGCAGTACTTC. This encodes CAISEYSSSYEQYF.